The entry that follows covers one T cell receptor (beta chain) sequence. Its antigen is currently not known. Qualities for individual bases were not recorded, and no much larger clone is one base off. TCR CDR3 regions were amplified from genomic DNA by multiplex PCR using the deep immunoSEQ assay. Extracted genomic DNA from each cell subset was distributed evenly across all wells of several immunoSEQ 96-well plates, and each plate was treated as a replicate. Each replicate PCR for sorted subsets received roughly 0.2 ug genomic DNA, equal to tens of thousands of T cell genomes. Purified libraries were quantified with a Qubit 3.0 fluorometer, sized on a Bioanalyzer 2100, and re-quantified with the KAPA Library Quantification kit. Each immunoSEQ 96-well plate was sequenced on its own single-read 150-cycle Illumina NextSeq 550 flow cell. The study's own analysis went as follows. Because the immunoSEQ output held only junctional sequences and lacked quality scores, the filtering could not match the filtering applied to full-length reads. To assign V/J genes and CDR3, sequences were annotated against IMGT germline references using PyIR, a Python wrapper for IgBLAST v1.9. Reads were removed for weak V/J assignments (E-value above 1e-6), missing CDR3, stop codons, out-of-frame junctions, or ambiguous translated residues. V3J clonotypes were defined by identical inferred V gene, J gene, and CDR3 amino acid sequence. Percentage overlap between repertoires was computed as shared unique clonotypes divided by the size of the smaller repertoire. Richness of each repertoire was evaluated using RTK rarefaction, the Chao1 estimator, and Recon v2.1 estimates of unobserved clonotypes. Generation probabilities for all TCRbeta clonotypes obtained by the gDNA method from a handful of donors were computed using OLGA. TCRdb holds this immuneACCESS table with in-frame rearrangements only. Some clones are missing; in checked studies, unresolved V genes explain under half, and the rest has no known cause. V, J and clone size derive from that table, while D and trimming were established from the DNA sequence. The sample contains a few hundred thousand clones, 65% of them found a single time. The top ten constitute around 10% of the sample.

Donors were healthy HIV-negative adults with no recently reported acute infections or vaccinations. Every donor was a Caucasian adult residing in Nashville, Tennessee, USA. CD4+ T cells were enriched through magnetic negative selection, after which naive cells were positively selected on CD45RA and the remaining negative fraction served as the memory subset. Blood was collected by leukapheresis, and PBMCs were isolated by Ficoll-Histopaque density gradient centrifugation and then cryopreserved in liquid nitrogen vapor phase. Purity and quantity of every magnetically sorted T cell population were checked by analytical flow cytometry. Each sorted fraction had its genomic DNA isolated and then quantified by UV absorbance on a Nanodrop 2000c. V is reduced by 8 bases and J by 1 base, leaving a spacing of 18 bases between them. Including cysteine and phenylalanine, the CDR3 has 15 amino acids. CDR3 DNA only is kept here, 45 bases in frame from base 1. CDR1 is given as WNHNN and CDR2 as SYGVQD, both from the germline V gene (reference sequence).

The data derive from a study of shared clonotypes between healthy human individuals (dated by TCRdb to the early 2020s). About the full investigation: The cohort included a few men and two women between 18 and 49 years of age. To increase sequencing depth and limit assay-specific biases, TCR repertoire library preparation and sequencing were carried out by different laboratories using diverse techniques. To estimate repertoire size and how much clonotypes are shared between individuals, the study performed deep sequencing of blood TCR repertoires from roughly five healthy adults. Leukapheresis yielded between about 0.9 and 9 billion PBMCs per donor. For each donor, CD4 naive and CD4 memory were each run on three plates, CD8 naive on two plates, and CD8 memory on one plate. The paper's findings and limits, for the study overall: The small number of donors limited the genetic and exposure-history diversity represented. Naive subsets generally had larger estimated clonotype richness than memory subsets did. When several donors were compared, the shared fraction of clonotypes was about 5% for naive CD4, about 4% for naive CD8, more than 2% for memory CD4, and 0.3% to 0.5% for memory CD8. Pairwise subsampling led to the expectation that sequencing depth would affect the degree of clonotype sharing among donors. Sampling was restricted to blood, and TCR repertoires in tissue are likely to differ from TCR repertoires in blood. Compared with non-shared clonotypes, the clonotypes found in all four sorted-subset donors had higher generation probabilities. Incomplete sequencing was indicated by rarefaction of sorted-subset datasets, despite the large sequencing depth.

Source material: memory CD4+ T cells sorted from blood. Interpreted using the paper, the cell subset or site label stands for: CD45RA-negative fraction. This clonotype originated in a man aged 25 to 40 in good health. The chain uses TRBV10-1 and TRBJ2-7; the D gene assignment is perhaps TRBD1 or TRBD2, with each matching 7 bases. The DNA sequence is as follows: TGCGCCAGCTTGGGACGGCAGGGGGGGTCCTACGAGCAGTACTTC. Its translation reads: CASLGRQGGSYEQYF.